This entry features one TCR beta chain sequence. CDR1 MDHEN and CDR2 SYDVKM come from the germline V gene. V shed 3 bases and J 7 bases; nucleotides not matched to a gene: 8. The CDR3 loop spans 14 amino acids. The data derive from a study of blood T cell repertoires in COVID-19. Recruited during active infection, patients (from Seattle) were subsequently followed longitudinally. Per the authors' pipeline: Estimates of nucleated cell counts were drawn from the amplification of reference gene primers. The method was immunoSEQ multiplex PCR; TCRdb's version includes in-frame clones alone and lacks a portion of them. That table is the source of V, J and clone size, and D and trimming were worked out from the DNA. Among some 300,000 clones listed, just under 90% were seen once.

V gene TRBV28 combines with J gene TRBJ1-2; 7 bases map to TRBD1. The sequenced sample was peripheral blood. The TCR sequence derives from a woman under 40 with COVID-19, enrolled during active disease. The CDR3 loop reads CASSFSSGGRGYTF. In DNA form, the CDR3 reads TGTGCCAGCAGTTTTTCTTCAGGGGGACGTGGCTACACCTTC.